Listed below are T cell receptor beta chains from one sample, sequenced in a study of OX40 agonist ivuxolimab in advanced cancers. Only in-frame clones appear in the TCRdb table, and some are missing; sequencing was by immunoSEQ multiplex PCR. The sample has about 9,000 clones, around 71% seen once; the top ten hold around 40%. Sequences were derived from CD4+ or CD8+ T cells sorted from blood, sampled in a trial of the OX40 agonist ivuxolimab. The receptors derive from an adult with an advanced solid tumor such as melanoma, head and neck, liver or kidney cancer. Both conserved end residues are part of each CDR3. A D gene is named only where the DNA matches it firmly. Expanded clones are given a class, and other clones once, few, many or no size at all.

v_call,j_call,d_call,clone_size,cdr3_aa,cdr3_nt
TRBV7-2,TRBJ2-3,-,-,CASSLTRGATDTQYF,TGTGCCAGCAGCTTAACCAGGGGCGCGACAGATACGCAGTATTTT
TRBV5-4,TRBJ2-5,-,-,CASSPQFEETQYF,TGTGCCAGCAGCCCTCAATTTGAAGAGACCCAGTACTTC
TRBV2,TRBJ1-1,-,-,CASAKGQLNTEAFF,TGTGCCAGCGCTAAAGGACAGCTGAACACTGAAGCTTTCTTT
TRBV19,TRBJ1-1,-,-,CASSPGIAEAFF,TGTGCCAGTAGTCCTGGGATAGCTGAAGCTTTCTTT
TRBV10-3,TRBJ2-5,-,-,CAISAEPQETQYF,TGTGCCATCAGTGCCGAACCGCAAGAGACCCAGTACTTC
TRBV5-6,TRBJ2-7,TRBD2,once,CASSPTATSGSYEQYF,TGTGCCAGCAGCCCCACCGCTACTAGCGGGAGTTACGAGCAGTACTTC
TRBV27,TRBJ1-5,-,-,CATLSQGNSNQPQHF,TGTGCCACCTTATCGCAGGGAAATAGCAATCAGCCCCAGCATTTT
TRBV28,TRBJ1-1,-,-,CASTETASNTEAFF,TGTGCCAGCACCGAGACAGCATCAAACACTGAAGCTTTCTTT
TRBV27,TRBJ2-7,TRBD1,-,CAIGQGTGEQYF,TGTGCCATTGGACAGGGGACGGGTGAGCAGTACTTC
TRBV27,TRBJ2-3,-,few,CASSPSYPTDTQYF,TGTGCCAGCAGTCCCTCCTACCCCACAGATACGCAGTATTTT
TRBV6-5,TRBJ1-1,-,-,CASKGPEAFF,TGTGCCAGCAAAGGCCCTGAAGCTTTCTTT
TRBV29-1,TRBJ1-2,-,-,CSVEDQTAYGYTF,TGCAGCGTTGAAGATCAAACAGCCTATGGCTACACCTTC
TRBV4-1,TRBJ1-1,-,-,CASSLSQGMNTEAFF,TGCGCCAGCAGCCTTAGTCAGGGGATGAACACTGAAGCTTTCTTT
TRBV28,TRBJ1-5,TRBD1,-,CASIWGGQGQPQHF,TGTGCCAGCATCTGGGGGGGACAGGGACAGCCCCAGCATTTT
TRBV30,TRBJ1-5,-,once,CAWSDNIDQPQHF,TGTGCCTGGAGTGACAATATAGATCAGCCCCAGCATTTT
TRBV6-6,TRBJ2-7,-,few,CASRNSGEQYF,TGTGCCAGCAGGAACTCGGGGGAGCAGTACTTC
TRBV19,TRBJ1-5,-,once,CASTALLGRAQPQHF,TGTGCCAGTACCGCCCTGCTAGGGCGCGCTCAGCCCCAGCATTTT
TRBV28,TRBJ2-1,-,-,CASSFLGEQFF,TGTGCCAGCAGTTTTTTGGGAGAGCAGTTCTTC
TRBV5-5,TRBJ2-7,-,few,CASSLLSNYEQYF,TGTGCCAGCAGCCTCTTGTCAAATTACGAGCAGTACTTC
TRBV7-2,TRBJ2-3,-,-,CASRPGADTQYF,TGTGCCAGCAGGCCGGGGGCAGATACGCAGTATTTT
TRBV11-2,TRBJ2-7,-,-,CASSSISYEQYF,TGTGCCAGCAGCTCGATATCCTACGAGCAGTACTTC
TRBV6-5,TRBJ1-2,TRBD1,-,CASRPVPGTGYGYTF,TGTGCCAGCAGACCGGTACCCGGGACAGGCTATGGCTACACCTTC
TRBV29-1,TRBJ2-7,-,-,CSVGLRVHEQYF,TGCAGCGTTGGTCTTAGGGTCCACGAGCAGTACTTC
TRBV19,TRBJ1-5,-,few,CASSTQGYNQPQHF,TGTGCCAGTAGTACCCAGGGGTACAATCAGCCCCAGCATTTT
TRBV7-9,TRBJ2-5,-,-,CASSLAFSGSPKETQYF,TGTGCCAGCAGCTTAGCATTTTCAGGGTCCCCCAAAGAGACCCAGTACTTC
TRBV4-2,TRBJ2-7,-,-,CASSQVSGEVGEQYF,TGTGCCAGCAGCCAAGTATCCGGTGAGGTCGGCGAGCAGTACTTC
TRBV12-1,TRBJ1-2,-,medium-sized,CASSTWTGYTF,TGTGCCAGCAGCACCTGGACCGGCTACACCTTC
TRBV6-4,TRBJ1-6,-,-,CASSEAQSGGSPLHF,TGTGCCAGCAGTGAAGCGCAATCAGGCGGGTCACCCCTCCACTTT
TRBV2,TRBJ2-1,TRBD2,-,CASSEDNSGSFHEQFF,TGTGCCAGCAGTGAAGATAACAGCGGGAGTTTCCATGAGCAGTTCTTC
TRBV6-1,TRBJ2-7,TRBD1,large,CASSEAETGGYEQYF,TGTGCCAGCAGTGAAGCGGAGACAGGGGGCTACGAGCAGTACTTC
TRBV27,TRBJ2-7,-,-,CASSARVVYEQYF,TGTGCCAGCAGTGCCAGGGTGGTCTACGAGCAGTACTTC
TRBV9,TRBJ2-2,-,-,CASSVGDQHGELFF,TGTGCCAGCAGCGTAGGAGATCAGCACGGGGAGCTGTTTTTT
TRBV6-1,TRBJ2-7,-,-,CASSEAWYKGMVEQYF,TGTGCCAGCAGTGAAGCGTGGTATAAGGGAATGGTCGAGCAGTACTTC
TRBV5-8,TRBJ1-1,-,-,CASSFFRGTYTEAFF,TGTGCCAGCAGCTTTTTCCGAGGGACCTACACTGAAGCTTTCTTT
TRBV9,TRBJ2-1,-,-,CASSVGSGNGDEQFF,TGTGCCAGCAGCGTAGGATCAGGGAACGGGGATGAGCAGTTCTTC
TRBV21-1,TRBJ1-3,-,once,CAGFKGSGNTIYF,TGTGCCGGCTTCAAGGGCTCTGGAAACACCATATATTTT
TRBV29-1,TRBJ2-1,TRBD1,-,CSGAGTGIYNEQFF,TGCAGCGGCGCCGGGACAGGGATATACAATGAGCAGTTCTTC
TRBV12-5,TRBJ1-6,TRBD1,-,CASSSGTGISPLHF,TGTGCTAGCAGTTCCGGGACAGGGATTTCACCCCTCCACTTT
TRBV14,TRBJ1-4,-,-,CASSQLLFGTANEKLFF,TGTGCCAGCAGCCAACTCCTGTTCGGGACGGCTAATGAAAAACTGTTTTTT
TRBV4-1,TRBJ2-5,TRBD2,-,CASSHLAGELFETQYF,TGCGCCAGCAGCCATCTAGCGGGAGAACTTTTTGAGACCCAGTACTTC
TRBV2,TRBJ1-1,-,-,CASSDIYGDTEAFF,TGTGCCAGCAGTGATATATACGGGGACACTGAAGCTTTCTTT
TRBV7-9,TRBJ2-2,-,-,CASSLGFMLGNTGELFF,TGTGCCAGCAGCTTAGGGTTTATGTTGGGGAACACCGGGGAGCTGTTTTTT
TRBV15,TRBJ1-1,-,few,CATSRVRGDTEAFF,TGTGCCACCAGCAGAGTCCGGGGAGACACTGAAGCTTTCTTT
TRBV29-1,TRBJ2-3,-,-,CSVEDGTALGGWADTQYF,TGCAGCGTTGAAGATGGGACCGCTTTAGGAGGTTGGGCAGATACGCAGTATTTT
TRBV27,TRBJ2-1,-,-,CASSLGGSYNEQFF,TGTGCCAGCAGTTTAGGAGGCTCCTACAATGAGCAGTTCTTC
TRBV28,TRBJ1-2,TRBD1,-,CASRSMTGGSYGYTF,TGTGCCAGCAGGTCCATGACAGGGGGCTCCTATGGCTACACCTTC
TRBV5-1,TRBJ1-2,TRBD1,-,CASSWGQEYGYTF,TGCGCCAGCAGCTGGGGACAGGAGTATGGCTACACCTTC
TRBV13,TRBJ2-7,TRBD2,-,CASSSPGTSSGVVYEQYF,TGTGCCAGCAGCTCCCCTGGGACTAGCTCAGGGGTGGTCTACGAGCAGTACTTC
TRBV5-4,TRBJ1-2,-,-,CASSLRDIPYGYTF,TGTGCCAGCAGCTTGAGGGACATACCCTATGGCTACACCTTC
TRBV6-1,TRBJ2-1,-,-,CASSIPREQFF,TGTGCCAGCAGCATCCCTCGAGAGCAGTTCTTC
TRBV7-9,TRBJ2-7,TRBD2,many,CASSFGQAGNEQYF,TGTGCCAGCAGCTTCGGGCAAGCGGGGAACGAGCAGTACTTC
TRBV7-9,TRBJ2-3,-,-,CASSPVLPLADTQYF,TGTGCCAGCAGTCCGGTCCTCCCTCTCGCAGATACGCAGTATTTT
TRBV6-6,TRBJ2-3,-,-,CASSYDGGRVADTQYF,TGTGCCAGCAGTTACGACGGGGGTAGGGTGGCGGATACGCAGTATTTT
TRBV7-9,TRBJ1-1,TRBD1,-,CASSLFGTGSTEAFF,TGTGCCAGCAGCTTATTCGGGACAGGGTCCACTGAAGCTTTCTTT
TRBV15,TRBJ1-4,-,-,CATSRVVGHDEKLFF,TGTGCCACCAGCAGAGTGGTAGGTCACGATGAAAAACTGTTTTTT
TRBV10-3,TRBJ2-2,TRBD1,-,CAISESWWETGFGTGELFF,TGTGCCATCAGTGAGTCATGGTGGGAGACAGGGTTTGGAACCGGGGAGCTGTTTTTT
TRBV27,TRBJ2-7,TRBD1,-,CASSYGQGWGEQYF,TGTGCCAGCAGTTACGGACAGGGCTGGGGCGAGCAGTACTTC
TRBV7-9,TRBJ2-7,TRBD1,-,CASSQGTGGSYEQYF,TGTGCCAGCAGCCAAGGGACAGGGGGCTCCTACGAGCAGTACTTC
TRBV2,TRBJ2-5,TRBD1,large,CASSLGQVEETQYF,TGTGCCAGCAGCCTGGGACAGGTCGAAGAGACCCAGTACTTC